This is a list of T cell receptor beta chains from one sample in a study of OX40 agonist ivuxolimab in advanced cancers. Repertoires were generated with immunoSEQ multiplex PCR, while TCRdb's copy carries only in-frame clones and drops some. Of about 62,000 clones listed, around 90% were seen once; the top ten hold roughly 5%. The sample consisted of CD4+ or CD8+ T cells sorted from blood, taken in a trial of the OX40 agonist ivuxolimab. These receptors came from an adult with an advanced solid tumor such as melanoma, head and neck, liver or kidney cancer. The CDR3 runs from the conserved cysteine through the conserved F or W. The D gene is left open where the match is weak. The size entry is marked missing in some rows and otherwise reads once, few, many or a size class.

D gene: -; V gene: TRBV6-1; J gene: TRBJ1-2; clone size: -; CDR3 length: 13; CDR3 protein: CASSDPQSPGYTF
D gene: -; V gene: TRBV6-4; J gene: TRBJ1-1; clone size: -; CDR3 length: 13; CDR3 protein: CASSVDRNTEAFF
D gene: -; V gene: TRBV5-4; J gene: TRBJ2-6; clone size: -; CDR3 length: 15; CDR3 protein: CASRQDSSGANVLTF
D gene: -; V gene: TRBV9; J gene: TRBJ1-2; clone size: -; CDR3 length: 14; CDR3 protein: CASRNGDGKYGYTF
D gene: TRBD1; V gene: TRBV28; J gene: TRBJ1-2; clone size: once; CDR3 length: 14; CDR3 protein: CASSTGTGAYGYTF
D gene: TRBD1; V gene: TRBV19; J gene: TRBJ2-7; clone size: -; CDR3 length: 15; CDR3 protein: CASSQQSGTAYEQYF
D gene: TRBD1; V gene: TRBV2; J gene: TRBJ1-5; clone size: -; CDR3 length: 13; CDR3 protein: CASSSGGYQPQHF
D gene: -; V gene: TRBV2; J gene: TRBJ1-5; clone size: -; CDR3 length: 13; CDR3 protein: CASRAQGGQPQHF
D gene: -; V gene: TRBV18; J gene: TRBJ1-3; clone size: -; CDR3 length: 16; CDR3 protein: CASSPRDSISGNTIYF
D gene: TRBD1; V gene: TRBV30; J gene: TRBJ2-5; clone size: -; CDR3 length: 12; CDR3 protein: CAWSAGQGPQYF
D gene: TRBD2; V gene: TRBV4-2; J gene: TRBJ2-1; clone size: -; CDR3 length: 14; CDR3 protein: CASSQLSGGNEQFF
D gene: -; V gene: TRBV20-1; J gene: TRBJ2-7; clone size: medium-sized; CDR3 length: 11; CDR3 protein: CSAPGSHEQYF
D gene: -; V gene: TRBV28; J gene: TRBJ1-2; clone size: -; CDR3 length: 14; CDR3 protein: CASSFTDRRGGYTF
D gene: TRBD2; V gene: TRBV6-1; J gene: TRBJ2-1; clone size: -; CDR3 length: 16; CDR3 protein: CASSEELAGAGDEQFF
D gene: TRBD2; V gene: TRBV6-1; J gene: TRBJ2-5; clone size: -; CDR3 length: 15; CDR3 protein: CASTRTSGVSETQYF
D gene: -; V gene: TRBV5-4; J gene: TRBJ2-6; clone size: -; CDR3 length: 15; CDR3 protein: CASSFPGTGANVLTF
D gene: -; V gene: TRBV29-1; J gene: TRBJ1-2; clone size: -; CDR3 length: 13; CDR3 protein: CSVERGSPYGYTF
D gene: -; V gene: TRBV18; J gene: TRBJ2-5; clone size: -; CDR3 length: 12; CDR3 protein: CASSPVDGTQYF
D gene: -; V gene: TRBV19; J gene: TRBJ1-2; clone size: -; CDR3 length: 15; CDR3 protein: CASSMVTDYNYGYTF
D gene: -; V gene: TRBV7-2; J gene: TRBJ2-7; clone size: -; CDR3 length: 12; CDR3 protein: CASSLEVGEQYF
D gene: -; V gene: TRBV28; J gene: TRBJ1-2; clone size: -; CDR3 length: 13; CDR3 protein: CASSWGGTPSSTF
D gene: -; V gene: TRBV9; J gene: TRBJ1-2; clone size: -; CDR3 length: 15; CDR3 protein: CASSPQGGESYGYTF
D gene: -; V gene: TRBV7-2; J gene: TRBJ2-1; clone size: many; CDR3 length: 15; CDR3 protein: CASSFRSSSYNEQFF
D gene: TRBD1; V gene: TRBV19; J gene: TRBJ1-5; clone size: -; CDR3 length: 15; CDR3 protein: CASSRTGEGNQPQHF
D gene: TRBD1; V gene: TRBV18; J gene: TRBJ2-7; clone size: -; CDR3 length: 15; CDR3 protein: CASSPPSTGDYEQYF
D gene: -; V gene: TRBV5-4; J gene: TRBJ2-3; clone size: -; CDR3 length: 15; CDR3 protein: CASSLGQSHTDTQYF
D gene: -; V gene: TRBV6-1; J gene: TRBJ1-6; clone size: once; CDR3 length: 15; CDR3 protein: CASSEGQVYNSPLHF
D gene: -; V gene: TRBV2; J gene: TRBJ1-1; clone size: -; CDR3 length: 17; CDR3 protein: CASSESGGATVNTEAFF
D gene: -; V gene: TRBV2; J gene: TRBJ1-5; clone size: -; CDR3 length: 12; CDR3 protein: CASSATNQPQHF
D gene: -; V gene: TRBV28; J gene: TRBJ1-1; clone size: -; CDR3 length: 17; CDR3 protein: CASSLVETPPGRTEAFF
D gene: TRBD1; V gene: TRBV6-1; J gene: TRBJ2-5; clone size: -; CDR3 length: 14; CDR3 protein: CASSESGQQETQYF
D gene: -; V gene: TRBV6-4; J gene: TRBJ1-1; clone size: -; CDR3 length: 17; CDR3 protein: CASSDSGQGPLNTEAFF
D gene: -; V gene: TRBV7-9; J gene: TRBJ1-3; clone size: -; CDR3 length: 16; CDR3 protein: CASSPTPAVSGNTIYF
D gene: TRBD1; V gene: TRBV7-9; J gene: TRBJ1-4; clone size: -; CDR3 length: 14; CDR3 protein: CASSAGQENEKLFF
D gene: TRBD2; V gene: TRBV14; J gene: TRBJ2-1; clone size: -; CDR3 length: 17; CDR3 protein: CASSQDSGRARYNEQFF
D gene: TRBD1; V gene: TRBV6-5; J gene: TRBJ2-7; clone size: -; CDR3 length: 14; CDR3 protein: CASSYQGQGYEQYF
D gene: TRBD1; V gene: TRBV5-6; J gene: TRBJ2-3; clone size: -; CDR3 length: 15; CDR3 protein: CASSLKTGGTDTQYF
D gene: TRBD1; V gene: TRBV19; J gene: TRBJ1-1; clone size: -; CDR3 length: 13; CDR3 protein: CASSIEGGPEAFF
D gene: -; V gene: TRBV28; J gene: TRBJ1-5; clone size: -; CDR3 length: 16; CDR3 protein: CASSSGGTEGRQPQHF
D gene: TRBD2; V gene: TRBV6-1; J gene: TRBJ2-1; clone size: once; CDR3 length: 13; CDR3 protein: CASQGGLVGEQFF
D gene: TRBD1; V gene: TRBV5-4; J gene: TRBJ2-5; clone size: -; CDR3 length: 17; CDR3 protein: CASSPGTGRGARETQYF
D gene: -; V gene: TRBV12-5; J gene: TRBJ2-7; clone size: -; CDR3 length: 13; CDR3 protein: CASGLPAGEEQYF
D gene: TRBD1; V gene: TRBV6-4; J gene: TRBJ2-7; clone size: -; CDR3 length: 15; CDR3 protein: CASSESGTGSYEQYF
D gene: TRBD1; V gene: TRBV11-2; J gene: TRBJ1-3; clone size: -; CDR3 length: 16; CDR3 protein: CASSLVPRGKGNTIYF
D gene: -; V gene: TRBV5-1; J gene: TRBJ2-1; clone size: -; CDR3 length: 15; CDR3 protein: CASSLMGARDNEQFF
D gene: -; V gene: TRBV19; J gene: TRBJ1-6; clone size: few; CDR3 length: 14; CDR3 protein: CASSARPSGSPLHF
D gene: TRBD1; V gene: TRBV5-4; J gene: TRBJ2-1; clone size: -; CDR3 length: 14; CDR3 protein: CASSLKGAGNEQFF
D gene: -; V gene: TRBV11-2; J gene: TRBJ1-3; clone size: -; CDR3 length: 15; CDR3 protein: CATGSSTLTGNTIYF
D gene: -; V gene: TRBV9; J gene: TRBJ1-2; clone size: -; CDR3 length: 14; CDR3 protein: CVSSPRDGGYGYTF